The clone carrying this T cell receptor (beta chain) has a handful of counts. What it recognizes is unknown. CDR1 is LGHNA, CDR2 YNFKEQ, per germline. Trimming shortened V by 3 bases and J by 6 bases, and 15 bases separated the two germline ends. This CDR3 region has 16 residues. These data belong to a study of T-cell memory formation after mild COVID-19. Study-wide results and limits: Contracting CD8+ clones were enriched in EMRA, CD4+ mainly in CM and EM. Detection of some responders pre-infection suggested pre-existing cross-reactive memory T cells participated.

TCR alpha and TCR beta cDNA libraries carrying sample barcodes and UMIs were produced by 5'RACE using constant-segment primers. In TCRdb, the 5' RACE reads were re-called with MiXCR into one record per CDR3 protein. The data contain about 430,000 distinct CDR3 sequences, 20% to 30% of them singletons. Sequencing was carried out using PBMCs or a T cell subset sorted from them (not recorded which). The source of this sequence is an adult woman who had mild COVID-19 (a few samples of this study predate the infection). Cell type and time point are not known. The chain has TRBV4-2 and TRBJ1-6; D is uncertain. In nucleotides, the CDR3 is TGTGCCAGCAGCCAGGGGAACGGAATATCTAATTCACCCCTCCACTTT. Translating gives CASSQGNGISNSPLHF.